This entry features one TCR beta chain sequence. The method was immunoSEQ multiplex PCR; TCRdb's version includes in-frame clones alone and lacks a portion of them. The data hold around 20,000 clones, with around 90% observed a single time. This record comes from a study of blood T cell repertoires in COVID-19. The CDR3 has 15 amino acids. After removal of 2 bases from V and 7 bases from J, the junction contained 5 bases not matched to a gene. In germline, CDR1 is SGHDN, CDR2 FVKESK. Sequencing input: peripheral blood. The chain joins TRBV14 to TRBJ1-4; TRBD1 agrees at 9 bases. The TCR originated in a human donor with active COVID-19. The donor label of this sample is uncertain. CDR3 in DNA: TGTGCCAGCAGCCAATACAGGGGGCCTAGTGAAAAACTGTTTTTT. Its protein product is CASSQYRGPSEKLFF.